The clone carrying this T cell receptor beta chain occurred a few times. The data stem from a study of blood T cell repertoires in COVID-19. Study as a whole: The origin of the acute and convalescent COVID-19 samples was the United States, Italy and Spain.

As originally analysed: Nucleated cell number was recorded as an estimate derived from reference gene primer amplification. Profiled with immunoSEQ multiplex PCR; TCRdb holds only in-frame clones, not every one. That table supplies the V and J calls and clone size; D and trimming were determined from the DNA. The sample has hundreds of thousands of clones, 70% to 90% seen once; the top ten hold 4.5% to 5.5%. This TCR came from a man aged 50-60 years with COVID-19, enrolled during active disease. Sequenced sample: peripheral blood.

The CDR3 DNA follows: TGTGCCAGCTCAACGGACAGGGGGGGCACCGGGGAGCTGTTTTTT. This translates into CASSTDRGGTGELFF. The V gene is TRBV2, the J gene TRBJ2-2, with 10 bases fitting TRBD1. V lost 8 bases to trimming and J lost 4 bases; unmatched junction nucleotides: 7. Germline values: CDR1 SNHLY, CDR2 FYNNEI. CDR3 length equals 15 residues.